The clone carrying this T cell receptor beta chain has a handful of counts. The antigen remains undetermined. Trimming left V 1 base short and J 0 bases short, with 12 bases between. This CDR3 comprises 16 residues. Germline V gene sequence: CDR1 SGHVS, CDR2 FNYEAQ. This sample was included in a study of shared clonotypes between healthy human individuals. The study's findings and limits: Memory subsets had estimated richness that was generally smaller than that of naive subsets. A small donor pool kept down the genetic and exposure-history diversity that was represented. Non-shared clonotypes had lower generation probabilities than clonotypes shared by all four sorted-subset donors. Sharing of clonotypes among donors was expected to vary with sequencing depth.

Measured with immunoSEQ multiplex PCR; TCRdb has only the in-frame clones, and not every one. The sample has over 2 million clones, around 90% seen once. The receptor's source is a man aged 18 to 30 in good health. Some clones in this sample may be carry-over from other donors' samples. The sequenced sample consisted of naive CD4+ T cells from PBMCs. Subset given: CD45RA+ positively selected. The chain combines TRBV7-6 with TRBJ1-1; unclear D gene. CDR3 nucleotide sequence: TGTGCCAGCAGCTTAGGGGCAGGCGGAATGAACACTGAAGCTTTCTTT. This gives the protein CASSLGAGGMNTEAFF.